Presented here are 12 T cell receptor beta chains from one specimen sequenced in a study of TIL therapy for anti-PD-1-resistant metastatic lung cancer (dated by TCRdb to about 2021). Taken with the paper, the label for time point translates to: pre-treatment sample, taken before nivolumab and TIL therapy. TCR beta CDR3 regions were amplified from genomic DNA with the immunoSEQ v3 hsTCRB kit using bias-controlled multiplex PCR. Drawn from immuneACCESS, this table holds only the in-frame rearrangements with V and J called that TCRdb kept. Clones are partly lost; checked studies trace under half to an unresolved V gene and leave the rest unexplained. Counted in this sample were tens of thousands of clones; less than 80% of them appeared once. Around 4.8% of the sample is taken by the ten largest. The sequenced sample was blood, obtained at baseline. Source of these receptors: a woman aged 30 to 85 with non-small cell lung cancer.

This chain connects TRBV6-5 to TRBJ1-2; D gene unclear. The CDR3 has 16 residues. Per the germline V gene, CDR1 is MNHEY and CDR2 is SVGAGI. V shed 0 bases and J shed 0 bases, with 11 bases lying between them. The CDR3 coding sequence is TGTGCCAGCAGTTACTCTAACTTGGGAGCTAACTATGGCTACACCTTC. Protein sequence: CASSYSNLGANYGYTF.

This clone has only a few counts. This chain links TRBV19 with TRBJ1-5; TRBD1 aligns across 7 bases. Germline assignment: CDR1 LNHDA and CDR2 SQIVND (reference sequence). The trim removed 7 bases at V and 6 bases at J, leaving 15 bases unmatched. The CDR3 is 16 amino acids. DNA for the CDR3: TGTGCCAGTAAAACCCGATTCGACAGGGAGGGTCAGCCCCAGCATTTT. This gives the protein CASKTRFDREGQPQHF. Full variable domain (rest looked up from reference TRBV19 and TRBJ1-5): DGGITQSPKYLFRKEGQNVTLSCEQNLNHDAMYWYRQDPGQGLRLIYYSQIVNDFQKGDIAEGYSVSREKKESFPLTVTSAQKNPTAFYLCASKTRFDREGQPQHFGDGTRLSIL.

The rearrangement links TRBV25-1 to TRBJ1-5; 7 positions agree with TRBD1. The CDR3 loop spans 13 amino acids. V lost 6 bases to trimming and J lost 7 bases; unmatched junction nucleotides: 6. In germline, CDR1 is MGHDK, CDR2 SYGVNS. DNA of the CDR3: TGTGCCAGCAGAGGACAGGTCGGACAGCCCCAGCATTTT. Encoded protein: CASRGQVGQPQHF.

The rearrangement links TRBV2 to TRBJ1-1; TRBD1 matches 7 bases. The junction had 5 bases not matched to a gene; V was cut back by 4 bases and J by 3 bases. Germline V gene data show CDR1 as SNHLY and CDR2 as FYNNEI. The CDR3 sequence is 14 residues long. In DNA form, the CDR3 reads TGTGCCAGCAGTGGGACAGGCCGGGACACTGAAGCTTTCTTT. Residues: CASSGTGRDTEAFF. The full variable domain, rest sourced from reference TRBV2 and TRBJ1-1, is EPEVTQTPSHQVTQMGQEVILRCVPISNHLYFYWYRQILGQKVEFLVSFYNNEISEKSEIFDDQFSVERPDGSNFTLKIRSTKLEDSAMYFCASSGTGRDTEAFFGQGTRLTVV.

The chain carries TRBV4-2 and TRBJ2-7; tentative D call: TRBD2 (6 bases). Trimming shortened V by 5 bases and J by 4 bases, and 9 bases separated the two germline ends. This CDR3 spans 12 amino acids. CDR1 is LGHNA, CDR2 YNFKEQ, per germline. The CDR3 DNA sequence: TGTGCCAGCAGCTTCGGGGGTTACGAGCAGTACTTC. It specifies CASSFGGYEQYF.

V gene TRBV9 combines with J gene TRBJ1-3, with D possibly being TRBD1 (5 bases). CDR1 and CDR2 (germline): SGDLS, YYNGEE. This CDR3 has 16 amino acids. Trimming shortened V by 4 bases and J by 2 bases, and 16 bases separated the two germline ends. The CDR3: CASSTSVQGPGNTIYF. In DNA, the CDR3 is TGTGCCAGCAGCACCTCGGTCCAGGGACCTGGAAACACCATATATTTT.

The chain employs TRBV5-1 and TRBJ2-7, with 8 bases fitting TRBD1. From germline, CDR1 is SGHRS and CDR2 YFSETQ. The CDR3 runs to 14 residues. V gave up 4 bases and J gave up 4 bases; unmatched junction bases: 7. This CDR3 reads CASSIRQGPYEQYF. The CDR3 nucleotides are TGCGCCAGCAGCATCCGACAGGGGCCGTACGAGCAGTACTTC.

The genes are TRBV16 and TRBJ2-5, with TRBD2 identical over 8 bases. This CDR3 region has 15 residues. The trim removed 1 base at V and 4 bases at J, leaving 5 bases unmatched. From germline, CDR1 is KGHSY and CDR2 FQNENV. The CDR3 DNA reads TGTGCCAGCAGCCAATTCCGCGGGAGGAGAGAGACCCAGTACTTC. Amino acid sequence: CASSQFRGRRETQYF.

CDR3 bases: TGCGCCAGCAGCTTGGAATCGAGGGCAAGTGGAAACACCATATATTTT. Translation: CASSLESRASGNTIYF. The chain uses TRBV5-1 and TRBJ1-3; no definite D call. This CDR3 spans 16 amino acids. The V end lost 0 bases, the J end lost 3 bases, and 13 bases lay between the germline ends. CDR1 SGHRS and CDR2 YFSETQ come from the germline V gene.

This chain uses TRBV29-1 with TRBJ1-1; no definite D call. In germline, CDR1 is SQVTM, CDR2 ANQGSEA. V dropped 7 bases and J dropped 1 base, with 10 bases sitting between them. The CDR3 consists of 12 residues. CDR3 bases: TGCAGCGCCGAATACTCGAACACTGAAGCTTTCTTT. Its protein is CSAEYSNTEAFF.

The chain uses TRBV4-1 and TRBJ1-4; D is unresolved. Trimming took off 4 bases at V and 8 bases at J, with 26 bases between the two ends. This CDR3 is 18 amino acids long. Germline V gene data show CDR1 as MGHRA and CDR2 as YSYEKL. The CDR3 DNA sequence: TGCGCCAGCAGCCCCACTGGAGTTCGGTACGGGGAGACAGAAAAACTGTTTTTT. Amino acids: CASSPTGVRYGETEKLFF.

The chain couples TRBV2 to TRBJ2-7; the D call may be TRBD1 or TRBD2 (5 bases each). Trimming removed 5 bases from V and 1 base from J, with 15 bases in between. Germline values: CDR1 SNHLY, CDR2 FYNNEI. The CDR3 is made up of 15 amino acids. CDR3 in amino acids: CASSFRTGASYEQYF. In DNA form, the CDR3 reads TGTGCCAGCAGTTTCAGGACCGGGGCTTCCTACGAGCAGTACTTC. Complete variable domain (other parts from reference TRBV2 and TRBJ2-7): EPEVTQTPSHQVTQMGQEVILRCVPISNHLYFYWYRQILGQKVEFLVSFYNNEISEKSEIFDDQFSVERPDGSNFTLKIRSTKLEDSAMYFCASSFRTGASYEQYFGPGTRLTVT.